This T cell receptor beta chain emerged from a study of cytomegalovirus exposure and HLA in healthy donors. PCR involved 60 Vbeta and 13 Jbeta primers. Assay: immunoSEQ multiplex PCR; the TCRdb copy retains only in-frame clones and omits some. The sample has about 250,000 clones; under 80% are singletons. The V gene end was trimmed by 4 bases and the J gene end by 0 bases; junction bases not matched to a gene: 9. Germline V lookup: CDR1 SGHDN, CDR2 FVKESK. This CDR3 contains 17 residues. The specimen sequenced was PBMCs. The TCR was taken from a female donor in good health and CMV-seronegative. The chain employs TRBV14 and TRBJ2-1; 7 bases agree with TRBD1. CDR3 residues: CASSPRQGDSSYNEQFF. The DNA of the CDR3 is TGTGCCAGCAGCCCTCGACAGGGCGATAGCTCCTACAATGAGCAGTTCTTC.